The 30 T cell receptor beta chains below all came from one sample that was sequenced in a study of beta chain features in type 1 diabetes. cDNA synthesis used the whole RNA isolate, giving expressed TCRB sequences. The data were produced by immunoSEQ multiplex PCR, yet TCRdb's version contains in-frame clones alone and is incomplete. The table shows 150,000 to 200,000 clones, with about 9.8% occurring only once. Sequencing used central memory CD4+ T cells from blood. The source is a woman younger than 30 in good health.

This clone was seen a few times. The chain joins TRBV2 to TRBJ2-7, with TRBD1 matching 9 bases. The CDR3 extends over 13 amino acids. Germline-derived CDR1 and CDR2 are SNHLY and FYNNEI. V dropped 8 bases and J dropped 1; count of bases not matched to a gene: 3. CDR3 residues: CASRDRVSYEQYF. The CDR3 coding sequence is TGTGCCAGCCGGGACAGGGTATCCTACGAGCAGTACTTC. Complete variable domain (other parts from reference TRBV2 and TRBJ2-7): EPEVTQTPSHQVTQMGQEVILRCVPISNHLYFYWYRQILGQKVEFLVSFYNNEISEKSEIFDDQFSVERPDGSNFTLKIRSTKLEDSAMYFCASRDRVSYEQYFGPGTRLTVT.

The V call is TRBV11-1, the J call TRBJ1-1; D is unclear. V lost 4 bases to trimming and J lost 5 bases, with 26 bases between them. The CDR3 contains 18 residues. Germline CDR1 reads SGHAT; CDR2 reads FQDESV (reference sequence). CDR3: CASSSPREGWRGGTEAFF. The CDR3 DNA follows: TGTGCCAGCAGCTCCCCAAGGGAGGGATGGAGAGGAGGGACTGAAGCTTTCTTT.

J is TRBJ1-4 and V is TRBV19, with D perhaps TRBD1 (6 bases). The ends were cut back, 9 bases at V and 6 bases at J, with 17 bases in the middle. CDR3 length: 14 residues. Germline V gene lookup returns CDR1 LNHDA and CDR2 SQIVND (reference sequence). CDR3 nucleotide sequence: TGTGCCAGCACCCCCGGGACATCAGATGAAAAACTGTTTTTT. Translation: CASTPGTSDEKLFF.

This clone was found a few times. The J gene is TRBJ1-1, the V gene TRBV14; 10 bases fit TRBD1. This CDR3 has 15 residues. Trimming cost V 4 bases and J 5 bases; bases outside gene matches: 7. CDR1 and CDR2 (germline): SGHDN, FVKESK. The CDR3: CASSLRQGAGTEAFF. In DNA form, the CDR3 reads TGTGCCAGCAGCCTTCGACAGGGGGCGGGTACTGAAGCTTTCTTT.

This chain uses TRBV2 with TRBJ2-3; 13 positions agree with TRBD2. Trimming took 9 bases from V and 3 from J; bases not matched to a gene: 6. This CDR3 region has 15 residues. Germline CDR1 SNHLY, CDR2 FYNNEI. CDR3 sequence (DNA): TGTGCCAGTTGGGGACTAGCGGGGACTACAGATACGCAGTATTTT. This translates into CASWGLAGTTDTQYF.

This clone turned up a few times. The chain is built from TRBV4-3 and TRBJ2-7, with 9 nucleotides matching TRBD2. The germline V gene has CDR1 LGHNA and CDR2 YSLEER. The CDR3 has 15 amino acids. Losses at the gene ends were 8 bases for V and 4 bases for J; bases not matched to a gene: 12. DNA of the CDR3: TGCGCCAGCCCCACCCAGGGACTAGCACATTACGAGCAGTACTTC. The encoded protein is CASPTQGLAHYEQYF.

The chain links TRBV14 to TRBJ2-2; perhaps TRBD1 as D (6 bases). CDR1 SGHDN and CDR2 FVKESK come from the germline V gene. The CDR3 runs to 16 residues. With 3 bases removed from V and 4 bases from J, the gap between germline ends came to 15 bases. For the CDR3, the DNA is TGTGCCAGCAGCCAGTCGTGGGGGCTCGGCACCGGGGAGCTGTTTTTT. Its translation: CASSQSWGLGTGELFF.

This clone was observed a few times. The J gene is TRBJ2-3, the V gene TRBV9; TRBD2 is a possible D gene (5 bases). This CDR3 has 15 residues. Germline V lookup: CDR1 SGDLS, CDR2 YYNGEE. Trimming removed 0 bases from V and 2 bases from J, with 10 bases in between. The CDR3 spells CASSVGAALTDTQYF. CDR3 bases: TGTGCCAGCAGCGTAGGAGCGGCCCTCACAGATACGCAGTATTTT.

This clone has just a few counts. The V gene is TRBV18, the J gene TRBJ1-1; tentatively, D is TRBD1 (5 bases). This CDR3 is 14 amino acids long. Germline CDR1 reads KGHSH; CDR2 reads LQKENI. V dropped 2 bases and J dropped 5 bases, with 12 bases sitting between them. The CDR3 DNA reads TGTGCCAGCTCACCATTAGGGGTGGGAACTGAAGCTTTCTTT. This translates into CASSPLGVGTEAFF. The full variable domain, with the rest looked up from reference TRBV18 and TRBJ1-1, is NAGVMQNPRHLVRRRGQEARLRCSPMKGHSHVYWYRQLPEEGLKFMVYLQKENIIDESGMPKERFSAEFPKEGPSILRIQQVVRGDSAAYFCASSPLGVGTEAFFGQGTRLTVV.

This clone was seen more than once but under ten times. The V and J genes are TRBV5-6 and TRBJ2-5, with D possibly being TRBD1 (6 bases). This CDR3 is built from 13 residues. Trimming took 1 base from V and 5 from J, leaving 9 bases between them. Looked up from germline, CDR1 is SGHDT and CDR2 is YYEEEE. CDR3 nucleotides: TGTGCCAGCAGCTTGTGGACAGCGGAGACCCAGTACTTC. Translated: CASSLWTAETQYF.

CDR3 bases: TGCGCCAGCAGCTTGGACAGGGGGAGAGAAAAACTGTTTTTT. Translating gives CASSLDRGREKLFF. This chain links TRBV5-1 with TRBJ1-4; the match to TRBD1 covers 8 bases. Germline values: CDR1 SGHRS, CDR2 YFSETQ. V gave up 0 bases and J gave up 8 bases; unmatched junction bases: 3. CDR3 length equals 14 residues.

The V and J genes are TRBV5-1 and TRBJ2-5; D is possibly TRBD2 (5 bases). The J call is in doubt because the DNA end fits TRBJ2-7 better. The CDR3 has 13 residues. Germline V CDR1 and CDR2: SGHRS, YFSETQ. The CDR3 reads CASSSRSEGEQYF. For the CDR3, the DNA is TGCGCCAGCAGCTCTCGGTCTGAGGGCGAGCAGTACTTC.

The chain recombines TRBV10-2 with TRBJ1-6, with 8 positions matching TRBD1. J was trimmed by 9 bases and V by 6 bases; bases with no gene match: 7. Germline CDR1 WSHSY, CDR2 SAAADI. The CDR3 sequence is 14 residues long. The CDR3 protein is CASRKTGVGSPLHF. DNA of the CDR3: TGCGCCAGCAGGAAGACAGGGGTCGGTTCACCCCTCCACTTT.

This clone occurred many times. The chain recombines TRBV4-1 with TRBJ2-3, with TRBD2 identical over 11 bases. V was clipped by 3 bases and J by 2 bases; unmatched bases: 10. This CDR3 has 18 amino acids. The germline V gene has CDR1 MGHRA and CDR2 YSYEKL. The CDR3 is CASSQGRLAGRITDTQYF. The CDR3 DNA follows: TGCGCCAGCAGCCAGGGCCGACTAGCGGGGCGGATCACAGATACGCAGTATTTT.

This clone showed up just a few times. The V and J genes are TRBV9 and TRBJ2-1, with D possibly TRBD2 on 5 matching bases. V was shortened by 3 bases and J by 13 bases, with 14 bases between the two germline ends. This CDR3 spans 12 amino acids. Germline assignment: CDR1 SGDLS and CDR2 YYNGEE. In nucleotides, the CDR3 is TGTGCCAGCAGCGCCAACACAGCGGAACAGTTCTTC. Encoded protein: CASSANTAEQFF.

The chain carries TRBV25-1 and TRBJ2-3; possibly TRBD2 for D (5 bases). V shed 1 base and J shed 7 bases, with 18 bases lying between them. The V gene's germline CDR1 is MGHDK and CDR2 SYGVNS. The CDR3 covers 16 residues. The CDR3: CASSELEGKGTNTQYF. CDR3 nucleotides: TGTGCCAGCAGTGAATTAGAGGGAAAGGGCACTAATACGCAGTATTTT.

This clone has more than one count but fewer than ten. This rearrangement joins TRBV29-1 to TRBJ1-1; 7 bases agree with TRBD1. The V and J ends lost 7 bases and 4 bases, in that order; junction bases with no gene match: 3. The CDR3 totals 11 residues. Germline CDR1 and CDR2: SQVTM and ANQGSEA. The CDR3 loop is CSGGQSTEAFF. CDR3 DNA sequence: TGCAGCGGGGGACAGTCCACTGAAGCTTTCTTT.

This clone was found a few times. The V call is TRBV4-1, the J call TRBJ2-7; 11 bases map to TRBD1. Per germline, CDR1 MGHRA and CDR2 YSYEKL. J gave up 1 base and V 3 bases, and 2 bases lay outside the gene matches. This CDR3 is built from 15 residues. In nucleotides, the CDR3 is TGCGCCAGCAGCCAGGGACAGGGGGGTTCCTACGAGCAGTACTTC. Translation: CASSQGQGGSYEQYF.

This clone occurred a few times. CDR3 region: CASSLAADGEQYF. CDR3 in DNA: TGCGCCAGCAGCTTGGCGGCGGATGGCGAGCAGTACTTC. This chain links TRBV5-1 with TRBJ2-7; D is undetermined. CDR3 size: 13 residues. The germline CDR1 and CDR2 sequences are SGHRS and YFSETQ. The ends were cut back, 0 bases at V and 6 bases at J, with 10 bases in the middle. Complete variable domain (other parts from reference TRBV5-1 and TRBJ2-7): KAGVTQTPRYLIKTRGQQVTLSCSPISGHRSVSWYQQTPGQGLQFLFEYFSETQRNKGNFPGRFSGRQFSNSRSEMNVSTLELGDSALYLCASSLAADGEQYFGPGTRLTVT.

This clone was found a few times. This rearrangement joins TRBV4-3 to TRBJ2-1; a possible D gene is TRBD2 (5 bases). V shed 0 bases and J shed 7 bases, with 16 bases lying between them. The V gene's germline CDR1 is LGHNA and CDR2 YSLEER. The length of the CDR3 is 16 residues. The CDR3 DNA reads TGCGCCAGCAGCCAAGATCCCGGACTCCGGCAGAATGAGCAGTTCTTC. Translating it yields CASSQDPGLRQNEQFF.

The J gene is TRBJ2-5, the V gene TRBV9; D remains unclear. CDR1 is SGDLS, CDR2 YYNGEE, per germline. This CDR3 has 13 residues. Trimming cost V 4 bases and J 4 bases, with 11 bases left between them. CDR3 loop: CASSRSPGETQYF. The DNA for the CDR3 is TGTGCCAGCAGCCGATCTCCGGGAGAGACCCAGTACTTC.

In this sample, this clone turned up a few times. This sequence joins TRBV18 and TRBJ2-7, with 7 bases fitting TRBD1. The CDR3 spans 14 residues. Germline lookup yields CDR1 KGHSH and CDR2 LQKENI. The V gene end was trimmed by 4 bases and the J gene end by 6 bases; junction bases not matched to a gene: 9. The CDR3 region has the DNA TGTGCCAGCTCACTAGCGACAGGGTCTGGCGAGCAGTACTTC. Protein: CASSLATGSGEQYF.

The table lists this clone with a few counts. The rearrangement uses TRBV18 and TRBJ1-4, with D perhaps TRBD1 (5 bases). Trimming removed 8 bases from V and 6 bases from J, with 19 bases in between. The CDR3 runs to 15 residues. Germline CDR1 is KGHSH and CDR2 is LQKENI. The CDR3 loop is CASAPRGKVDEKLFF. CDR3 sequence (DNA): TGTGCCAGCGCCCCGCGGGGGAAGGTGGATGAAAAACTGTTTTTT.

The rearrangement joins TRBV14 to TRBJ1-2; D is undetermined. In germline, CDR1 is SGHDN, CDR2 FVKESK. Trimming pared 4 bases from V and 2 bases from J, leaving 8 bases between. The CDR3 sequence is 13 residues long. Written as DNA, the CDR3 is TGTGCCAGCAGCCCTCACACGAACTATGGCTACACCTTC. Translating it yields CASSPHTNYGYTF.

V and J are TRBV5-1 and TRBJ1-1, with no clear D. Trimming stripped 3 bases from V and 5 bases from J, with 8 bases between. The length of the CDR3 is 12 residues. Looked up from germline, CDR1 is SGHRS and CDR2 is YFSETQ. The CDR3: CASSSVGTEAFF. For the CDR3, the DNA is TGCGCCAGCAGCTCGGTCGGGACTGAAGCTTTCTTT.

This sequence joins TRBV12-5 and TRBJ1-2; the D is unclear. This CDR3 spans 13 amino acids. Germline V gene lookup returns CDR1 LGHNT and CDR2 FRNRAP. V dropped 1 base and J dropped 4 bases, with 7 bases sitting between them. This CDR3 is CASGLGTTYGYTF. CDR3 DNA sequence: TGTGCTAGTGGTTTGGGAACTACCTATGGCTACACCTTC.

This clone was found a few times. This rearrangement joins TRBV6-1 to TRBJ2-1; 9 nucleotides line up with TRBD2. V was clipped by 4 bases and J by 1 base; unmatched bases: 5. The CDR3 has 16 amino acids. In germline, CDR1 is MNHNS, CDR2 SASEGT. The CDR3 DNA is TGTGCCAGCAGTGCGATGACTAGCGGATCCTACAATGAGCAGTTCTTC. This encodes CASSAMTSGSYNEQFF.

V gene TRBV7-3 combines with J gene TRBJ2-1; 10 bases map to TRBD2. In germline, CDR1 is SGHTA, CDR2 FQGTGA. The CDR3 covers 16 residues. J gave up 9 bases and V 4 bases, and 12 bases lay outside the gene matches. The DNA for the CDR3 is TGTGCCAGCAGCTCTCCGAGGGGGACTAGCGTTAGTGAGCAGTTCTTC. This codes for CASSSPRGTSVSEQFF.

This clone was picked up a small number of times. The rearrangement joins TRBV5-1 to TRBJ1-2, with D possibly being TRBD1 (6 bases). The CDR3 runs to 14 residues. CDR1 is SGHRS and CDR2 is YFSETQ in the germline V gene. V was cut by 4 bases and J by 4 bases, with 14 bases left in between. DNA for the CDR3: TGCGCCAGCAGCGCCGCAGGGGAGGGCTATGGCTACACCTTC. Translation gives CASSAAGEGYGYTF.

This clone turned up a few times. The V and J genes are TRBV5-1 and TRBJ2-5; no firm D call. The CDR3 consists of 14 residues. Germline CDR1 and CDR2: SGHRS and YFSETQ. V was shortened by 0 bases and J by 2 bases, with 8 bases between the two germline ends. CDR3: CASSLEVAQETQYF. The CDR3 region has the DNA TGCGCCAGCAGCTTGGAGGTAGCACAAGAGACCCAGTACTTC. The complete variable domain, with remaining parts taken from reference TRBV5-1 and TRBJ2-5, reads KAGVTQTPRYLIKTRGQQVTLSCSPISGHRSVSWYQQTPGQGLQFLFEYFSETQRNKGNFPGRFSGRQFSNSRSEMNVSTLELGDSALYLCASSLEVAQETQYFGPGTRLLVL.